The following is a TCR beta chain sequence with its context. The data were taken from a study of blood T cell repertoires in COVID-19. Overall study context: The origin of the acute and convalescent COVID-19 samples was the United States, Italy and Spain. Sources were T cells, B-cell-depleted T cells, or PBMCs; the material itself was cDNA or gDNA.

Original data processing: Estimation of nucleated cell counts was performed using reference gene primer amplification. Sequencing was performed with immunoSEQ multiplex PCR; in TCRdb, only in-frame clones are kept and a portion is missing. The V and J calls and clone size are taken from that table; D and trimming were inferred from the DNA. Here the sample spans 65,000 to 85,000 clones, around 86% being singletons. This receptor was taken from a woman aged 18-29 years with acute or convalescent COVID-19. The material sequenced was peripheral blood.

The DNA of the CDR3 is TGTGCCAGCAGCCAGCGCTATGGCTACACCTTC. Translated, it gives CASSQRYGYTF. The chain couples TRBV2 to TRBJ1-2; no clear D gene. Germline CDR1 and CDR2: SNHLY and FYNNEI. Trimming took 6 bases from V and 4 from J, leaving 6 bases between them. The CDR3 consists of 11 residues.